Sequencing of this TCR beta chain was carried out in a study of cytomegalovirus exposure and HLA in healthy donors. Study-level points and caveats: Associated with cytomegalovirus, according to the listing, were 150 to 200 TCR beta chains.

The CDR3 is made up of 14 amino acids. Germline V gives CDR1 SNHLY, CDR2 FYNNEI. With 10 bases clipped from V and 7 bases from J, the junction kept 8 bases outside the gene matches. Both 60 Vbeta primers and 13 Jbeta primers went into the PCR. Clones were sequenced by immunoSEQ multiplex PCR, and TCRdb holds only the in-frame ones, with some missing. The sample includes approximately 170,000 clones, less than 85% of them seen just once. With regard to this clone: Its antigen remains unidentified.

The TCR originated in a man under 40 in good health and CMV-seropositive. The chain joins TRBV2 to TRBJ2-1; TRBD2 aligns across 12 bases. Material: PBMCs. In DNA, the CDR3 is TGTGCCAAGCTACTAGCGGGAGGAAGGAATGAGCAGTTCTTC. Translation gives CAKLLAGGRNEQFF.